Here is one T cell receptor beta chain with its context. Its antigen is not known. The sample comes from a study of cytomegalovirus exposure and HLA in healthy donors. The study's findings and limits: Trimming of TCR beta V- and J-genes showed a link, identified in a later analysis, to a missense DCLRE1C variant. HLA-A and HLA-B allele assignments for most subjects were reportedly predicted accurately using TCR beta sequences.

Primers: 60 Vbeta forward and 13 Jbeta reverse. The repertoire was sequenced with immunoSEQ multiplex PCR; TCRdb's copy has only in-frame clones and lacks some. The sample contains more than 150,000 clones, 79% of which appear only once. Sequenced input: PBMCs. This clonotype was sampled from a girl aged 5-17 years in good health and CMV-seropositive.

The CDR3 coding sequence is TGTGCCAGCAGTCACGGACAGGTTCCTTTCTTT. Translated, it gives CASSHGQVPFF. V gene TRBV6-5 combines with J gene TRBJ1-1; 7 bases agree with TRBD1. Germline CDR1 MNHEY, CDR2 SVGAGI. The CDR3 loop spans 11 amino acids. V was pared by 5 bases and J by 12 bases, with 6 bases of the junction left unmatched.